This T cell receptor beta chain comes out of a study of CD8 T cells in Susac syndrome. Random hexamers served to reverse transcribe roughly 0.45 to 1 ug RNA. Via MiXCR, TCRdb re-called the immunoSEQ multiplex PCR reads, giving one row per CDR3 protein. Seen here are under 200,000 distinct CDR3 sequences, roughly 92% observed once, and the top ten hold 0.12%. From germline, CDR1 is LGHNA and CDR2 YNFKEQ. V lost 4 bases to trimming and J lost 5 bases, with 20 bases between them. The CDR3 is 17 residues long. The chain recombines TRBV4-2 with TRBJ1-4; no firm D call. Sequencing was carried out using CD4+ T cells from PBMCs. The clonotype originates from a human donor with Susac syndrome. Written as DNA, the CDR3 is TGTGCCAGCAGCCCGCAGTTTGGGCTGACCAGCAATGAAAAACTGTTTTTT. It yields the protein CASSPQFGLTSNEKLFF.